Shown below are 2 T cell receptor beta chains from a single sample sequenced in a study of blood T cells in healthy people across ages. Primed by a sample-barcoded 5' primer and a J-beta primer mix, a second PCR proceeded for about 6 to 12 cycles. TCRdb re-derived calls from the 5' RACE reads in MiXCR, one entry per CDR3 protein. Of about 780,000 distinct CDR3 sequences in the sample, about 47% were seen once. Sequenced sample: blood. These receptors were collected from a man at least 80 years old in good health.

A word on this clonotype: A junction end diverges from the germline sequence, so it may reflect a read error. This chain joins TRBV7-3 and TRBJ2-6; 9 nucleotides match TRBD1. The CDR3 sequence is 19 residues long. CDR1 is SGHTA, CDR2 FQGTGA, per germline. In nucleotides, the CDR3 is TGTACCAGCAGCCTGACCACAGGGGGCGTGAGCTCTGGGGCCAACGTCCTGACTTTC. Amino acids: CTSSLTTGGVSSGANVLTF.

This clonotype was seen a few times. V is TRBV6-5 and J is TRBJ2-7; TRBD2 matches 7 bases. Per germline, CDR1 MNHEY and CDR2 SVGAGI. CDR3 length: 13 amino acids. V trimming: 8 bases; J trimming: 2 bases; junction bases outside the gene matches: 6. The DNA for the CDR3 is TGTGCCAGCCAGCGGGATCCTACCTACGAGCAGTACTTC. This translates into CASQRDPTYEQYF.